The present entry profiles one T cell receptor (beta chain) with its context. This sample was included in a study of blood T cell repertoires in COVID-19. J lost 4 bases, V lost 4 bases, and 14 bases had no gene match. CDR3 size: 17 residues. CDR1 and CDR2 from the germline V gene are MDHEN and SYDVKM. In the original processing: By means of reference gene primer amplification, nucleated cell counts were estimated. Assay used: immunoSEQ multiplex PCR; TCRdb lists only in-frame clones, some missing. The V and J calls and clone size are taken from that table; D and trimming were inferred from the DNA. The repertoire has some 200,000 clones, less than 90% of them found once; the top ten carry 0.78%.

The clonotype comes from a woman in her sixties or seventies with acute or convalescent COVID-19. The chain is built from TRBV28 and TRBJ1-2, with 8 bases lining up with TRBD1. What was sequenced was peripheral blood. The CDR3 spells CASSSGGQGPRGYGYTF. The DNA for the CDR3 is TGTGCCAGCAGTTCTGGAGGACAGGGTCCGAGGGGCTATGGCTACACCTTC.